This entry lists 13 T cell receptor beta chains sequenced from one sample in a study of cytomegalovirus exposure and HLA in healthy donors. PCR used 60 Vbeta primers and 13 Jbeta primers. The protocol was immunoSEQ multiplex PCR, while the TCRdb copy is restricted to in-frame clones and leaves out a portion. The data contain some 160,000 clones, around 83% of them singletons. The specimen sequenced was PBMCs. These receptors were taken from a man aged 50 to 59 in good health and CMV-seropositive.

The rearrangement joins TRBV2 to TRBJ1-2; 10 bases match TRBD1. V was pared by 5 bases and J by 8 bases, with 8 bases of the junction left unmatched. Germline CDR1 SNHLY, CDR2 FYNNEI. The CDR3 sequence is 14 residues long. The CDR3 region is CASSTDRGRGGYTF. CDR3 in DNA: TGTGCCAGCAGTACCGACAGGGGGCGAGGAGGCTACACCTTC. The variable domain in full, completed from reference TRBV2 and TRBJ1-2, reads EPEVTQTPSHQVTQMGQEVILRCVPISNHLYFYWYRQILGQKVEFLVSFYNNEISEKSEIFDDQFSVERPDGSNFTLKIRSTKLEDSAMYFCASSTDRGRGGYTFGSGTRLTVV.

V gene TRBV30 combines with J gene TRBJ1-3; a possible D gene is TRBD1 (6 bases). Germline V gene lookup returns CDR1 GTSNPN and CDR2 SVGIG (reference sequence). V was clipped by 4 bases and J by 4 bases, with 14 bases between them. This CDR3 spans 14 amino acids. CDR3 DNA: TGTGCCTGGACTAGGGGGGGGCAAGGAAACACCATATATTTT. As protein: CAWTRGGQGNTIYF.

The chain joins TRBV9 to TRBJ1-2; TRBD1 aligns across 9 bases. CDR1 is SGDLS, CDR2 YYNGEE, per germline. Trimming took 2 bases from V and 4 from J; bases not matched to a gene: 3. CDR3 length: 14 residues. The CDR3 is CASSVGTGSYGYTF. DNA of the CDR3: TGTGCCAGCAGCGTTGGGACAGGGAGCTATGGCTACACCTTC.

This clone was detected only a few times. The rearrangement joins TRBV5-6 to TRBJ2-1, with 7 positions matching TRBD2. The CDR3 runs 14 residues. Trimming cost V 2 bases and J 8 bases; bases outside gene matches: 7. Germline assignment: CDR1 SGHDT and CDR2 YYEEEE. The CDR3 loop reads CASSFWTRRDEQFF. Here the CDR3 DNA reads TGTGCCAGCAGCTTTTGGACTAGGAGGGATGAGCAGTTCTTC.

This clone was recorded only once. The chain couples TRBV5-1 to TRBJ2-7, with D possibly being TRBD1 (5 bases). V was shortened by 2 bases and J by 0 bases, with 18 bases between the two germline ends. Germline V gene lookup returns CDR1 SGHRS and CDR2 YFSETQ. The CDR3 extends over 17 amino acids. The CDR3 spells CASSFNPRQTSSYEQYF. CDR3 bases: TGCGCCAGCAGCTTTAACCCTCGACAGACCAGCTCCTACGAGCAGTACTTC.

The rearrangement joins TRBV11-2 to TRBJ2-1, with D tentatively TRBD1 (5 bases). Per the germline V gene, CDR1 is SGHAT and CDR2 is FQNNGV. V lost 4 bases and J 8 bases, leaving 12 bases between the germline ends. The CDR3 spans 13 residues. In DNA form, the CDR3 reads TGTGCCAGCAGCTCTCAGGGAACGTATGAGCAGTTCTTC. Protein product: CASSSQGTYEQFF.

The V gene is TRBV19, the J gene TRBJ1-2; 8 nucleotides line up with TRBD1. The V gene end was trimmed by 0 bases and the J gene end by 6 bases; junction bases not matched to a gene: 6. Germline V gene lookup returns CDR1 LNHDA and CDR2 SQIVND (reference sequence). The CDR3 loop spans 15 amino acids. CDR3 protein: CASSIDADRANGYTF. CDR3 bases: TGTGCCAGTAGTATAGATGCGGACAGGGCGAATGGCTACACCTTC. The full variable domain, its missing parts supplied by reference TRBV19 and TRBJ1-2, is DGGITQSPKYLFRKEGQNVTLSCEQNLNHDAMYWYRQDPGQGLRLIYYSQIVNDFQKGDIAEGYSVSREKKESFPLTVTSAQKNPTAFYLCASSIDADRANGYTFGSGTRLTVV.

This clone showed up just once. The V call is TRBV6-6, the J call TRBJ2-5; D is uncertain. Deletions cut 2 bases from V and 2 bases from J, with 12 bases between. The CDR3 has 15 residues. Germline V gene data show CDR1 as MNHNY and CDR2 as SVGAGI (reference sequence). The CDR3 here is CASSYHVTEQETQYF. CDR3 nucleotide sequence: TGTGCCAGCAGTTACCACGTTACTGAGCAAGAGACCCAGTACTTC.

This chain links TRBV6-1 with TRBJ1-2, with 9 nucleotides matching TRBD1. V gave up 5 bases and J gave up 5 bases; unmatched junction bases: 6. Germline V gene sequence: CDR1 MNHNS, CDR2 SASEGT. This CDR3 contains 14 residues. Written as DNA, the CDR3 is TGTGCCAGCAGTAGACGGACAGGGGAGTATGGCTACACCTTC. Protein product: CASSRRTGEYGYTF.

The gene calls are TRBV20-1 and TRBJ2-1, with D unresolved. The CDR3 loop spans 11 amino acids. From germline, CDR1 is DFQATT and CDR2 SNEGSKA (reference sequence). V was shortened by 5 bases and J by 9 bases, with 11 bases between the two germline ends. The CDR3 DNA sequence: TGCAGTGCTCAGAGTGAGGTTGAGCAGTTCTTC. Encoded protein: CSAQSEVEQFF.

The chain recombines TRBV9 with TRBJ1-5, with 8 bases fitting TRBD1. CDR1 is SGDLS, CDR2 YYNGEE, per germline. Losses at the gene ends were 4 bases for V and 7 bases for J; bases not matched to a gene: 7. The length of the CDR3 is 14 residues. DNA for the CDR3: TGTGCCAGCAGCACAGGGGGTCGAGGCCAGCCCCAGCATTTT. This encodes CASSTGGRGQPQHF.

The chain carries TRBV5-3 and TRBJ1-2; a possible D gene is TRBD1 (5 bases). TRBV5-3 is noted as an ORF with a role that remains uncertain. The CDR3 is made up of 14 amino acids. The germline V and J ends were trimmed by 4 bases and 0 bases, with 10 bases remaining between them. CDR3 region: CARSDTGANYGYTF. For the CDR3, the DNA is TGTGCCAGAAGCGATACAGGAGCTAACTATGGCTACACCTTC.

The CDR3 is CASSQAGVQETQYF. CDR3 bases: TGCGCCAGCAGCCAAGCGGGAGTCCAAGAGACCCAGTACTTC. The rearrangement uses TRBV4-1 and TRBJ2-5, with D perhaps TRBD2 (6 bases). Trimming took 1 base from V and 1 from J, leaving 7 bases between them. CDR3 length: 14 amino acids. Germline-derived CDR1 and CDR2 are MGHRA and YSYEKL.